The source of this T cell receptor (beta chain) is a study of metastatic and nonmetastatic thyroid tumors (dated by TCRdb to 2018 to 2020). About the study as a whole: For patients with malignant and with benign thyroid disease, the researchers compared repertoires between peripheral blood samples and tumor or nodule tissue samples. Results and caveats for the whole study, not just this receptor: In both blood and tumor samples, malignant tumors were reported to have significantly higher TCR beta diversity than benign nodules.

Before undergoing thyroid surgery, none of the patients had been given any kind of treatment. Using T-cell receptor beta sequencing, the study looked back at clinical samples from patients collected from the early 2010s to the late 2010s. CDR3 length: 16 amino acids, cysteine to phenylalanine. Only the CDR3 DNA is retained, 48 bases long and in frame from the first base. From V the trimming removes 2 bases and from J it removes 0 bases, while the gene matches leave 3 bases of the junction unaccounted for. CDR1 MNHEY and CDR2 SVGEGT were looked up in the germline V gene. This clone was counted a few times. Its antigen remains unidentified. Base qualities are not recorded, but no much larger clone differs from it by a single base. Receptor amplification or capture employed PCR. This sample was sequenced with an Illumina HiSeq 4000. High-throughput sequencing was used to profile the TCR beta-chain CDR3 region of every patient. As for the authors' bioinformatics: The researchers built a classifier to tell apart papillary thyroid cancer patients with distant metastasis, based on CDR3 differences among clinicopathological groups. To measure repertoire diversity the researchers used the Shannon index, while the Morisita-Horn index served to gauge how similar the tumor and blood repertoires were. TCRdb cleaned the public reads at Q25 with fastp, built clones with MiXCR and kept in-frame beta chains. The V and J calls reflect TCRdb's pipeline rather than the authors' work. This sample comprises roughly 71,000 clones, 15% to 20% of them detected only once. In total, the top ten clones hold roughly 13% of the sample.

The sequence is built from TRBV6-2 or TRBV6-3 and TRBJ2-7, and TRBD1 matches 11 of the central bases. The sample was blood. The clonotype was recovered from a female donor with papillary thyroid cancer or a benign thyroid nodule (not recorded which). Some clones in this sample may be carry-over from other donors' samples. This receptor carries the CDR3 CASSYRDRGDSYEQYF. The bases read TGTGCCAGCAGTTACCGGGACAGGGGGGACTCCTACGAGCAGTACTTC.